The sequence of this TCR beta chain was determined in a study of T cell responses to AZD1222 COVID-19 vaccine. The overall study: Analyses pooled second doses at about 4 or about 12 weeks.

Only in-frame clones appear in the TCRdb table, and some are missing; sequencing was by immunoSEQ multiplex PCR. The sample has about 190,000 clones, approximately 91% seen once. Broader study findings: Recipients of AZD1222 seropositive at baseline numbered only 6 or 7. Spike-specific TCR breadth and depth rose after two AZD1222 doses. Mostly white British, mostly female donors; authors suggested clonal diversity may be underestimated.

Note on this clone: Its specificity is unknown.

The sequencing used peripheral blood, collected on day 0 of AZD1222 vaccination. The TCR comes from an adult in good health.

DNA for the CDR3: TGTGCCAGCAGTCAGTCGACTAGCGGGAGAGCAGAGACCCAGTACTTC. It is translated as CASSQSTSGRAETQYF. The chain has TRBV28 and TRBJ2-5; 12 bases fit TRBD2. With 5 bases clipped from V and 4 bases from J, the junction kept 8 bases outside the gene matches. Per germline, CDR1 MDHEN and CDR2 SYDVKM. The CDR3 is 16 amino acids.